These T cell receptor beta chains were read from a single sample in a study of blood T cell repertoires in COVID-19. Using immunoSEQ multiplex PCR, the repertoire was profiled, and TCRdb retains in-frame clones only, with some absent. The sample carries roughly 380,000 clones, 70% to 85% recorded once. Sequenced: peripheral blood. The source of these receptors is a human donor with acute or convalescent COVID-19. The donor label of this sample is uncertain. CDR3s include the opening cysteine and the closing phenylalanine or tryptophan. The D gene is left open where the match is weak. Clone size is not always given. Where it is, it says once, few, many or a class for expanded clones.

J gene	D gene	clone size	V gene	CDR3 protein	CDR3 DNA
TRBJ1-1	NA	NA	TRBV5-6	CASSLSGYTEAFF	TGTGCCAGCAGCTTGTCGGGATACACTGAAGCTTTCTTT
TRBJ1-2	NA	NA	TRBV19	CASSSTGPPYGYTF	TGTGCCAGTAGTTCGACAGGTCCACCCTATGGCTACACCTTC
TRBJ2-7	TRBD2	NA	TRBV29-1	CSVASGSTYEQYF	TGCAGCGTTGCTAGCGGGAGCACCTACGAGCAGTACTTC
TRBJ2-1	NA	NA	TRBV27	CASSHSSEQFF	TGTGCCAGCAGTCATAGCAGTGAGCAGTTCTTC
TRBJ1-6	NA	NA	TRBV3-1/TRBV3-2	CASSPRARDSPLHF	TGTGCCAGCAGCCCGAGGGCTCGGGATTCACCCCTCCACTTT
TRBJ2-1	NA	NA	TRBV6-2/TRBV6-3	CASSYWQGGYNEQFF	TGTGCCAGCAGTTATTGGCAGGGGGGCTACAATGAGCAGTTCTTC
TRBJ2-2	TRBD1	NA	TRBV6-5	CASRTQGAGTGELFF	TGTGCCAGCAGAACTCAGGGGGCGGGCACCGGGGAGCTGTTTTTT
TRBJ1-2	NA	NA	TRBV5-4	CASSVDRLYGYTF	TGTGCCAGCAGCGTTGACAGGCTCTATGGCTACACCTTC
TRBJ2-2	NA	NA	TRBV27	CASSYRTLNTGELFF	TGTGCCAGCAGTTATAGGACACTGAACACCGGGGAGCTGTTTTTT
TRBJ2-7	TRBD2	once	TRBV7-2	CASSLGSGGPYEQYF	TGTGCCAGCAGCTTAGGTAGCGGGGGTCCCTACGAGCAGTACTTC
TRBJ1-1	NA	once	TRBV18	CASSPAAGGSTEAFF	TGTGCCAGCTCACCAGCAGCGGGAGGTAGCACTGAAGCTTTCTTT
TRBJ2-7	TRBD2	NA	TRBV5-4	CASSDGAGGIYEQYF	TGTGCCAGCAGCGACGGCGCGGGGGGGATCTACGAGCAGTACTTC
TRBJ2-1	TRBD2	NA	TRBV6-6	CASSKAGTSGSDEQFF	TGTGCCAGCAGCAAAGCCGGGACTAGCGGGAGTGATGAGCAGTTCTTC
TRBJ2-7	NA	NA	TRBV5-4	CASSPTPKDIPYEQYF	TGTGCCAGCAGCCCGACACCGAAAGACATTCCCTACGAGCAGTACTTC
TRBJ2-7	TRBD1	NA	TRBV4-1	CASSPTPTGGINEQYF	TGCGCCAGCAGCCCTACACCGACAGGGGGCATCAACGAGCAGTACTTC
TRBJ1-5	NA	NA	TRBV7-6	CASSLEGGGFSNQPQHF	TGTGCCAGCAGCTTAGAAGGGGGGGGCTTTAGCAATCAGCCCCAGCATTTT
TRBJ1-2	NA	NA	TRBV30	CAWSRDRFYGYTF	TGTGCCTGGAGTAGAGACAGGTTCTATGGCTACACCTTC
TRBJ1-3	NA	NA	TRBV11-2	CASSHPGRLIYF	TGTGCCAGCAGCCACCCAGGGCGGCTCATATATTTT
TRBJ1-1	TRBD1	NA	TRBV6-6	CASSQGTGAMNTEAFF	TGTGCCAGCAGTCAAGGGACAGGGGCAATGAACACTGAAGCTTTCTTT
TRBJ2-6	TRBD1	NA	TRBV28	CASRRQGVATGANVLTF	TGTGCCAGCAGAAGACAGGGGGTTGCTACTGGGGCCAACGTCCTGACTTTC
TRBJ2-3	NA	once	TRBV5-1	CASSYGQPTDTQYF	TGCGCCAGCAGCTACGGACAACCCACAGATACGCAGTATTTT
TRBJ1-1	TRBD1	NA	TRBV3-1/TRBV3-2	CASSQWTGVSTEAFF	TGTGCCAGCAGCCAATGGACAGGGGTGAGCACTGAAGCTTTCTTT
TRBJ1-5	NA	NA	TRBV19	CASSITGSGNQPQHF	TGTGCCAGTAGTATAACAGGGTCAGGGAATCAGCCCCAGCATTTT
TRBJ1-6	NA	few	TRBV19	CASTRNRNNSPLHF	TGTGCCAGTACCCGGAACAGGAATAATTCACCCCTCCACTTT
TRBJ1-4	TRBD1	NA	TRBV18	CASSLDRGENEKLFF	TGTGCCAGCTCACTCGACAGGGGAGAAAATGAAAAACTGTTTTTT
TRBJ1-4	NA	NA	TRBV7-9	CASSLLAGQIFNEKLFF	TGTGCCAGCAGCTTATTGGCCGGACAGATATTTAATGAAAAACTGTTTTTT
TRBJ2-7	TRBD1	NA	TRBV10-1	CASSESGTGGNEQYF	TGCGCCAGCAGTGAGTCCGGGACAGGGGGCAACGAGCAGTACTTC
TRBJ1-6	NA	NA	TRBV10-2	CASNPQGSYNSPLHF	TGCGCCAGCAATCCTCAGGGATCCTATAATTCACCCCTCCACTTT
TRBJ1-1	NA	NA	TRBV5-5	CASSITGSNTEAFF	TGTGCCAGCAGCATTACAGGGTCGAACACTGAAGCTTTCTTT
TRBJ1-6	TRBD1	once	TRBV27	CASTGFGTVYNSPLHF	TGTGCCAGCACCGGATTCGGGACAGTCTATAATTCACCCCTCCACTTT
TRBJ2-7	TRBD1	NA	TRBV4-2	CASSQDGTGPNEQYF	TGTGCCAGCAGCCAGGATGGGACAGGTCCGAACGAGCAGTACTTC
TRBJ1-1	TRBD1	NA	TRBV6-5	CASRRQGNTEAFF	TGTGCCAGCAGAAGACAGGGGAACACTGAAGCTTTCTTT
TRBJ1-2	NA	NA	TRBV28	CASHPGIDYGYTF	TGTGCCAGCCACCCAGGGATCGATTATGGCTACACCTTC
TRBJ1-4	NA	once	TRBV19	CASSWGTGLLNEKLFF	TGTGCCAGTAGTTGGGGAACGGGACTGCTTAATGAAAAACTGTTTTTT
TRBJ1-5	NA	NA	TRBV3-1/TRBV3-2	CASSPRQNQPQHF	TGTGCCAGCAGCCCACGCCAGAATCAGCCCCAGCATTTT
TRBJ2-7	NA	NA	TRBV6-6	CASRTSGSSYEQYF	TGTGCCAGCAGGACATCGGGATCCTCCTACGAGCAGTACTTC
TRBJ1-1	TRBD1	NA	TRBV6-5	CASSLSRQGGEAFF	TGTGCCAGCAGCCTTTCCAGACAGGGGGGTGAAGCTTTCTTT
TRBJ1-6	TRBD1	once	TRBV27	CASSGRGQGRSPLHF	TGTGCCAGCAGCGGGAGGGGGCAGGGGCGATCACCCCTCCACTTT
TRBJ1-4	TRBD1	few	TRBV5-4	CASSLRTGATNEKLFF	TGTGCCAGCAGCTTGCGGACAGGGGCGACTAATGAAAAACTGTTTTTT
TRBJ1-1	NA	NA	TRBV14	CASSRPGMNTEAFF	TGTGCCAGCAGCCGTCCGGGGATGAACACTGAAGCTTTCTTT
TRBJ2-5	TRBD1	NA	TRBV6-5	CASSRTGGKSETQYF	TGTGCCAGCAGTCGGACAGGGGGGAAGAGTGAGACCCAGTACTTC
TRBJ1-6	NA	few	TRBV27	CASSLSRGGNSPLHF	TGTGCCAGCAGTTTATCGAGGGGAGGGAATTCACCCCTCCACTTT
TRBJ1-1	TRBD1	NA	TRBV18	CASSPPGTGATEAFF	TGTGCCAGCTCACCACCGGGGACAGGGGCCACTGAAGCTTTCTTT
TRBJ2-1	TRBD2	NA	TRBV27	CASSPLAGGLAYNEQFF	TGTGCCAGTTCCCCCCTAGCGGGGGGTCTTGCCTACAATGAGCAGTTCTTC
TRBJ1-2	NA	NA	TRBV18	CASSPDSTNYGYTF	TGTGCCAGCTCACCGGACAGCACCAACTATGGCTACACCTTC
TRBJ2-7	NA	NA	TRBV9	CASSIATGPNWEQYF	TGTGCCAGCAGCATTGCTACAGGGCCCAACTGGGAGCAGTACTTC
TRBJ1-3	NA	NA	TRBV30	CAWSESSGNTIYF	TGTGCCTGGAGTGAGAGCTCTGGAAACACCATATATTTT
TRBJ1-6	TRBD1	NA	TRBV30	CAWAPDRDSPLHF	TGTGCCTGGGCCCCTGACAGGGATTCACCCCTCCACTTT
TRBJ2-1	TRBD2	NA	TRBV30	CAWSRREGGQFF	TGTGCCTGGAGTCGGCGGGAGGGTGGGCAGTTCTTC
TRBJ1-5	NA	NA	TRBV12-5	CASGLVRGDCCGENQPQHF	TGTGCTAGTGGTTTGGTACGAGGGGACTGCTGCGGGGAAAATCAGCCCCAGCATTTT
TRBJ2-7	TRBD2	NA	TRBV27	CASSSGVLAGEVGEQYF	TGTGCCAGCAGTTCAGGTGTACTAGCGGGAGAGGTAGGCGAGCAGTACTTC
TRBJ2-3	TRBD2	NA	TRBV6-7	CAAPTSSSDTQYF	TGTGCCGCTCCGACTAGCTCATCCGATACGCAGTATTTT
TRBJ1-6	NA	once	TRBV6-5	CATQGLGMSPLHF	TGTGCCACACAAGGACTGGGAATGTCACCCCTCCACTTT